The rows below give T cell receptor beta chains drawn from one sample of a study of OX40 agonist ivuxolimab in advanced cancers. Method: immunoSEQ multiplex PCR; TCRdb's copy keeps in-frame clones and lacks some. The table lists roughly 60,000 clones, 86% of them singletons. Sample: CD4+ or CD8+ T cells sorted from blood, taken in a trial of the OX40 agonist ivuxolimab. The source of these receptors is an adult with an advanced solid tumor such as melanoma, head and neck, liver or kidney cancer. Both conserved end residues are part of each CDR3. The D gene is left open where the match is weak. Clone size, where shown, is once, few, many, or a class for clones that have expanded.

TGTGCCAGCAGTCCGGGTAGGGAACTTACTGGAAACACCATATATTTT | CASSPGRELTGNTIYF | TRBV6-6 | . | TRBJ1-3 | .
TGTGCCAGCAGTGCGGACAGGGGCGCAGGGTTCTTC | CASSADRGAGFF | TRBV28 | . | TRBJ2-1 | TRBD1
TGTGCCAGCAGCTTAGGCCAGGGGAACACTGAAGCTTTCTTT | CASSLGQGNTEAFF | TRBV7-6 | . | TRBJ1-1 | .
TGTGCCAGTAGTTTCGGGCAGGGTGGCTACGAGCAGTACTTC | CASSFGQGGYEQYF | TRBV19 | many | TRBJ2-7 | .
TGCGCCAGCAGCTTGGAGGGCGGTGGGACCCAGTACTTC | CASSLEGGGTQYF | TRBV5-1 | . | TRBJ2-5 | .
TGTGCCAGCAGTGTCTCTGGGGCCAACGTCCTGACTTTC | CASSVSGANVLTF | TRBV28 | . | TRBJ2-6 | .
TGTGCCATCAGGGACCCCCCGGCGGGCGAGCAGTACTTC | CAIRDPPAGEQYF | TRBV10-3 | . | TRBJ2-7 | .
TGTGCCAGCAGTGAAGAGATTGAAGCTTTCTTT | CASSEEIEAFF | TRBV6-1 | . | TRBJ1-1 | .
TGCGCCAGCAGCCCCCTACGGGGTGGGACAGATACGCAGTATTTT | CASSPLRGGTDTQYF | TRBV5-1 | . | TRBJ2-3 | .
TGTGCCATCAGTGAAGGCACCTATGGCTACACCTTC | CAISEGTYGYTF | TRBV10-3 | . | TRBJ1-2 | .
TGTGCCAGCTCACCCTTTCGAGTGTGGGGTGGGAGCACAGATACGCAGTATTTT | CASSPFRVWGGSTDTQYF | TRBV18 | . | TRBJ2-3 | .
TGTGCCAGCTCACGATCTCAGCATGCAGATACGCAGTATTTT | CASSRSQHADTQYF | TRBV18 | . | TRBJ2-3 | .
TGTGCCAGCAGCTTGGACGGGACCTCCTACGAGCAGTACTTC | CASSLDGTSYEQYF | TRBV5-3 | . | TRBJ2-7 | .
TGCGCCAGCAGCTCGATGGGACAGGGGGCAGGGGATGAGCAGTTCTTC | CASSSMGQGAGDEQFF | TRBV5-1 | . | TRBJ2-1 | TRBD1
TGTGCCAGCAACCCTAGCGGCCCCTACAATGAGCAGTTCTTC | CASNPSGPYNEQFF | TRBV6-1 | . | TRBJ2-1 | TRBD2
TGTGCCAGCAGCCTACAGGGAACGGGGAATCAGCCCCAGCATTTT | CASSLQGTGNQPQHF | TRBV6-5 | . | TRBJ1-5 | .
TGTGCCAGCAGCTCGGGACCGCGAGGAAACACCATATATTTT | CASSSGPRGNTIYF | TRBV7-3 | . | TRBJ1-3 | .
TGTGCCAGCAAACCGCTAATCGACTATGGCTACACCTTC | CASKPLIDYGYTF | TRBV6-6 | . | TRBJ1-2 | .
TGTGCCAGTAGTATTACACATAGATTTTCACCCCTCCACTTT | CASSITHRFSPLHF | TRBV19 | . | TRBJ1-6 | .
TGTGCCTTGGAGCTTGTAGGGTTGTCCTACGAGCAGTACTTC | CALELVGLSYEQYF | TRBV30 | . | TRBJ2-7 | .
TGTGCCAGCACCCCAAATTTGAGCTCCTACAATGAGCAGTTCTTC | CASTPNLSSYNEQFF | TRBV2 | few | TRBJ2-1 | .
TGTGCCAGCAGCCGGGACAGGGGGAACACTGAAGCTTTCTTT | CASSRDRGNTEAFF | TRBV5-6 | . | TRBJ1-1 | TRBD1
TGTGCCAGCAGACCTGGACAGGTTAACAATCAGCCCCAGCATTTT | CASRPGQVNNQPQHF | TRBV6-5 | . | TRBJ1-5 | TRBD1
TGTGCCAGCAGCCCTTCTTCTTTTTTGAACACCGGGGAGCTGTTTTTT | CASSPSSFLNTGELFF | TRBV7-8 | . | TRBJ2-2 | .
TGCAGCGTCTACGACAGGGTGAACACTGAAGCTTTCTTT | CSVYDRVNTEAFF | TRBV29-1 | . | TRBJ1-1 | TRBD1
TGTGCTAGTGGTTCACTGACAGTCCCACAGCATTTT | CASGSLTVPQHF | TRBV12-5 | . | TRBJ1-5 | .
TGCGCCAGCAGCTTGGTTCAAGAGGGGGCAGGCTACACCTTC | CASSLVQEGAGYTF | TRBV5-1 | . | TRBJ1-2 | TRBD1
TGTGCCAGCTCACCACCAGGTGTGGGTCCCCTCTCCTACGAGCAGTACTTC | CASSPPGVGPLSYEQYF | TRBV18 | . | TRBJ2-7 | .
TGTGCCAGCAGGGGGAGTAGGACTCAAAAGTCCTACGAGCAGTACTTC | CASRGSRTQKSYEQYF | TRBV2 | . | TRBJ2-7 | .
TGTGCCAGCAGCTCGCTCGGACAGCCATATGGCTACACCTTC | CASSSLGQPYGYTF | TRBV5-6 | . | TRBJ1-2 | .
TGCAGCGTTGAAGCACCCGACGACCTAGGCGCAGATACGCAGTATTTT | CSVEAPDDLGADTQYF | TRBV29-1 | once | TRBJ2-3 | .
TGTGCCAGCAGCTTAGATCGCGGCCGCTCCCTCTCTGGAAACACCATATATTTT | CASSLDRGRSLSGNTIYF | TRBV11-3 | . | TRBJ1-3 | .
TGTGCCAGCAGCTTGATGACAGGGACGCAGTACTTC | CASSLMTGTQYF | TRBV11-1 | . | TRBJ2-5 | TRBD1
TGTGCCAGCAGCCTCCTGGGGCCGAACACTGAAGCTTTCTTT | CASSLLGPNTEAFF | TRBV7-2 | few | TRBJ1-1 | .
TGTGCCAGCAGAATAAGCGGGGGGGCAGTGAGTAATGAGCAGTTCTTC | CASRISGGAVSNEQFF | TRBV2 | . | TRBJ2-1 | TRBD2
TGCGCCAGCAGCCCCCAGGGGATCGACACTGAAGCTTTCTTT | CASSPQGIDTEAFF | TRBV5-1 | . | TRBJ1-1 | .
TGTGCCAGCTCCCTTCTTGAGGACACTGAAGCTTTCTTT | CASSLLEDTEAFF | TRBV18 | . | TRBJ1-1 | .
TGTGCCAGCAGCTTAGGGACACCCGTTTCCACCCTCCACTTT | CASSLGTPVSTLHF | TRBV11-2 | . | TRBJ1-6 | .
TGTGCCAGCAGTTGGAAGGGTGGGACTGAAGCTTTCTTT | CASSWKGGTEAFF | TRBV6-6 | . | TRBJ1-1 | .
TGCGCCAGCAGCTTGGCCAATAACTTCTGGAATGAGCAGTTCTTC | CASSLANNFWNEQFF | TRBV5-1 | . | TRBJ2-1 | .